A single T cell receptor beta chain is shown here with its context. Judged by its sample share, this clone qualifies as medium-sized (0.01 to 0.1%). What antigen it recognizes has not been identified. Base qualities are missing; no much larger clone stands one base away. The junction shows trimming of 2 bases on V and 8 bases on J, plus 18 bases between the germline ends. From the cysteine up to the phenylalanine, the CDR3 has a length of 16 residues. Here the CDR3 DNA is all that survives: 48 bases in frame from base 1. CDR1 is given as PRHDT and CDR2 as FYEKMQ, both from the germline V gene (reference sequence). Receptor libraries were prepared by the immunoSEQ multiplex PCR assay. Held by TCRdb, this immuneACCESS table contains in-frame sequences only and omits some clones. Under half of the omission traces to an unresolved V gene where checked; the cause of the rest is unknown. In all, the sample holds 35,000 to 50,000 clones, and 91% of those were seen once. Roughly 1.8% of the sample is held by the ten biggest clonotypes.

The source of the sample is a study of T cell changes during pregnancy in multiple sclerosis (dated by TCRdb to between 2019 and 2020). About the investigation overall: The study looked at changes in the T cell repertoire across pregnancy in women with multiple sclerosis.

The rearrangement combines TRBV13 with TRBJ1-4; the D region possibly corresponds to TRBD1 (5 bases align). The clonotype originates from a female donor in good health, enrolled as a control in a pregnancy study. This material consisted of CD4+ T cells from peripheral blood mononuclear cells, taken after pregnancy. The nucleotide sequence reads TGTGCCAGCAGCTTATCCGGCTGGGGCGGGAGAGAAAAACTGTTTTTT. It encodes CASSLSGWGGREKLFF. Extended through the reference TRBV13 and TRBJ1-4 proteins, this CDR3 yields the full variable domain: AAGVIQSPRHLIKEKRETATLKCYPIPRHDTVYWYQQGPGQDPQFLISFYEKMQSDKGSIPDRFSAQQFSDYHSELNMSSLELGDSALYFCASSLSGWGGREKLFFGSGTQLSVL.